These 13 T cell receptor beta chains came from one sample sequenced in a study of preoperative IRX-2 immunotherapy in early breast cancer. Documented treatment: preoperative locoregional IRX-2 cytokine immunotherapy. The table came from immunoSEQ multiplex PCR; TCRdb's copy has only in-frame clones and leaves some out. The sample records 95,000 to 100,000 clones, 86% being singletons. The sequenced sample was tumor tissue, obtained after IRX-2 immunotherapy. Receptors originate from a human donor with breast cancer.

The table lists this clone with a count of one. The CDR3 here is CASSLEGGPRLGNEQFF. In DNA form, the CDR3 reads TGCGCCAGCAGCTTGGAGGGGGGACCCAGGTTGGGCAATGAGCAGTTCTTC. V gene TRBV5-1 combines with J gene TRBJ2-1, with D perhaps TRBD1 or TRBD2 (6 bases each). In germline, CDR1 is SGHRS, CDR2 YFSETQ. CDR3 length equals 17 residues. The V gene lost 0 bases and the J gene lost 6 bases, with 19 bases spanning the gap.

The CDR3 DNA sequence: TGTGCCTGGACTAAGGGAGGAGCGGGGGGAAGGAAGACCCAGTACTTC. Encoded protein: CAWTKGGAGGRKTQYF. The chain couples TRBV30 to TRBJ2-5; 9 bases map to TRBD2. After removal of 4 bases from V and 6 bases from J, the junction contained 15 bases not matched to a gene. The CDR3 totals 16 residues. Germline-derived CDR1 and CDR2 are GTSNPN and SVGIG (reference sequence).

The chain recombines TRBV19 with TRBJ2-2, with 7 positions matching TRBD2. This CDR3 has 16 amino acids. CDR1 is LNHDA and CDR2 is SQIVND in the germline V gene (reference sequence). V was clipped by 5 bases and J by 6 bases; unmatched bases: 12. In nucleotides, the CDR3 is TGTGCCAGTAGTGCCCTGGGGACTATTGGGTCCGGGGAGCTGTTTTTT. Translated: CASSALGTIGSGELFF. The whole variable domain, filled in from reference TRBV19 and TRBJ2-2, reads DGGITQSPKYLFRKEGQNVTLSCEQNLNHDAMYWYRQDPGQGLRLIYYSQIVNDFQKGDIAEGYSVSREKKESFPLTVTSAQKNPTAFYLCASSALGTIGSGELFFGEGSRLTVL.

The chain employs TRBV30 and TRBJ1-2; possibly TRBD1 for D (5 bases). Per the germline V gene, CDR1 is GTSNPN and CDR2 is SVGIG (reference sequence). The CDR3 extends over 16 amino acids. The V end was cut by 3 bases, the J end by 2 bases, with 19 bases between. The CDR3: CAWRIEGLTQNYGYTF. In nucleotides, the CDR3 is TGTGCCTGGAGAATAGAGGGACTGACACAAAACTATGGCTACACCTTC. Combining the CDR3 with reference TRBV30 and TRBJ1-2 gives the whole variable domain SQTIHQWPATLVQPVGSPLSLECTVEGTSNPNLYWYRQAAGRGLQLLFYSVGIGQISSEVPQNLSASRPQDRQFILSSKKLLLSDSGFYLCAWRIEGLTQNYGYTFGSGTRLTVV.

V is TRBV15 and J is TRBJ1-5; D unclear. The germline gives CDR1 LNHNV, CDR2 YYDKDF (reference sequence). Trimming removed 2 bases from V and 0 bases from J, with 11 bases in between. The length of the CDR3 is 16 residues. The CDR3 protein is CATSRTHRYSNQPQHF. The CDR3, as DNA: TGTGCCACCAGCAGAACTCACAGATATAGCAATCAGCCCCAGCATTTT.

The chain carries TRBV29-1 and TRBJ1-5, with no clear D. Trimming left V 4 bases short and J 5 bases short, with 15 bases between. Germline lookup yields CDR1 SQVTM and CDR2 ANQGSEA. CDR3 size: 14 residues. The CDR3 nucleotides read TGCAGCGTTGGTTCAGGAGGTGGTGATCAGCCCCAGCATTTT. This sequence encodes CSVGSGGGDQPQHF.

V and J are TRBV28 and TRBJ2-5; possible D gene TRBD2, 6 bases. CDR1 is MDHEN and CDR2 is SYDVKM in the germline V gene. V lost 4 bases, J lost 5 bases, and 17 bases lay in between. The CDR3 has 15 residues. CDR3 sequence (DNA): TGTGCCAGCAGTTCCCCCGGGGGACCGGGGGAGACCCAGTACTTC. Encoded protein: CASSSPGGPGETQYF. The whole variable domain, filled in from reference TRBV28 and TRBJ2-5, reads DVKVTQSSRYLVKRTGEKVFLECVQDMDHENMFWYRQDPGLGLRLIYFSYDVKMKEKGDIPEGYSVSREKKERFSLILESASTNQTSMYLCASSSPGGPGETQYFGPGTRLLVL.

The J gene is TRBJ2-7, the V gene TRBV5-1; TRBD2 agrees at 10 bases. Germline values: CDR1 SGHRS, CDR2 YFSETQ. CDR3 length equals 15 residues. The V gene end was trimmed by 1 base and the J gene end by 3 bases; junction bases not matched to a gene: 4. The CDR3 nucleotides are TGCGCCAGCAGCTTGACTAGCGGGGATAACTACGAGCAGTACTTC. Translating it yields CASSLTSGDNYEQYF.

The gene calls are TRBV19 and TRBJ2-3, with TRBD1 matching 10 bases. Per the germline V gene, CDR1 is LNHDA and CDR2 is SQIVND (reference sequence). J lost 0 bases, V lost 7 bases, and 7 bases had no gene match. The CDR3 has 16 residues. This CDR3 reads CASTPRDRGSTDTQYF. CDR3 nucleotides: TGTGCCAGTACCCCCCGGGACAGGGGTAGCACAGATACGCAGTATTTT.

V usage is TRBV19 and J usage is TRBJ1-5, with D possibly TRBD1 on 5 matching bases. The CDR3 has 15 residues. V lost 4 bases to trimming and J lost 6 bases, with 16 bases between them. The germline V gene has CDR1 LNHDA and CDR2 SQIVND (reference sequence). The CDR3 spells CASSNPYRQTQPQHF. CDR3 in DNA: TGTGCCAGTAGTAATCCCTACCGACAGACTCAGCCCCAGCATTTT.

In nucleotides, the CDR3 is TGTGCCAGCAGCTCCCACGGGACGGAATCCTACAATGAGCAGTTCTTC. It specifies CASSSHGTESYNEQFF. This chain joins TRBV7-1 and TRBJ2-1, with D perhaps assigned TRBD1 or TRBD2 (5 bases each). TRBV7-1 is an ORF, with its function uncertain. The CDR3 sequence is 16 residues long. V lost 3 bases and J lost 1, with 13 bases in between.

The chain uses TRBV10-1 and TRBJ2-2, with D possibly being TRBD1 (5 bases). Germline assignment: CDR1 WNHNN and CDR2 SYGVQD (reference sequence). This CDR3 comprises 13 residues. Trimming removed 4 bases from V and 6 bases from J, with 9 bases in between. CDR3 loop: CASSVWGAGELFF. CDR3 DNA sequence: TGCGCCAGCAGTGTTTGGGGCGCCGGGGAGCTGTTTTTT.

V and J are TRBV9 and TRBJ2-7; 8 bases fit TRBD1. V dropped 5 bases and J dropped 0; count of bases not matched to a gene: 13. Looked up from germline, CDR1 is SGDLS and CDR2 is YYNGEE. The CDR3 length is 17 residues. CDR3 in amino acids: CASSDPNGQGSSYEQYF. The CDR3 DNA reads as TGTGCCAGCAGTGACCCCAACGGACAGGGCAGCTCCTACGAGCAGTACTTC.